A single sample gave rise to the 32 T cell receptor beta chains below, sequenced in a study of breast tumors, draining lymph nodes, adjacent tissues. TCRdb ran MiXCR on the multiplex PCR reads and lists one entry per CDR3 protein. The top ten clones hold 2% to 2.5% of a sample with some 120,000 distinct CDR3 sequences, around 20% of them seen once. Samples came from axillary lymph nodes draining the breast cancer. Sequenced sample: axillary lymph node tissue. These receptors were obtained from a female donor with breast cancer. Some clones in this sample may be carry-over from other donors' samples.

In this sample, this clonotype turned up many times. Here the CDR3 reads CASSHRDRETDTQYF. The CDR3 bases are TGTGCCAGCAGTCATCGGGACAGGGAAACAGATACGCAGTATTTT. The chain has TRBV12-3 or TRBV12-4 and TRBJ2-3; TRBD1 agrees at 9 bases. V shed 5 bases, J shed 3 bases, and the junction held 6 bases outside the gene matches. The CDR3 has 15 amino acids.

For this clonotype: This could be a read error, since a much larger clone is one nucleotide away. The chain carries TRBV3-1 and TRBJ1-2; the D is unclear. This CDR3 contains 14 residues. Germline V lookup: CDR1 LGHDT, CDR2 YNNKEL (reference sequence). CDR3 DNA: TGTGCCAGCAGCCTCGCGATCGGTCCGTCAAGCTACAACTTC. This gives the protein CASSLAIGPSSYNF.

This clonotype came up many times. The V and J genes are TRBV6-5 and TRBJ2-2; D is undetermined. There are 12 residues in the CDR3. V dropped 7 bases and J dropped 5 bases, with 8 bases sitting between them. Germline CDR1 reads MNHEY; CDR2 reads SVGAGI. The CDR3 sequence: CASKWGTGELFF. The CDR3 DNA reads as TGTGCCAGCAAGTGGGGAACCGGGGAGCTGTTTTTT.

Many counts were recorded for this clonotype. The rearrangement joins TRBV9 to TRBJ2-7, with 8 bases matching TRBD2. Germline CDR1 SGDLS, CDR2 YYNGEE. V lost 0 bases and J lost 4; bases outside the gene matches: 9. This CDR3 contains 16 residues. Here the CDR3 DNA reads TGTGCCAGCAGCGTAGAGGGTAGCGGGAAAAGGTACGAGCAGTACTTC. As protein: CASSVEGSGKRYEQYF.

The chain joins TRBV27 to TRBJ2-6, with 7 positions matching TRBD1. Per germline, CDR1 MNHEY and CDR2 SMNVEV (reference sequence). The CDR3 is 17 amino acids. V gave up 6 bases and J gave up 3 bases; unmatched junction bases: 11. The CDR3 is CASSTFEGAYGANVLTF. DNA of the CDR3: TGTGCCAGCAGCACCTTCGAGGGGGCATATGGGGCCAACGTCCTGACTTTC. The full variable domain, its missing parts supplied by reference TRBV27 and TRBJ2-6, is EAQVTQNPRYLITVTGKKLTVTCSQNMNHEYMSWYRQDPGLGLRQIYYSMNVEVTDKGDVPEGYKVSRKEKRNFPLILESPSPNQTSLYFCASSTFEGAYGANVLTFGAGSRLTVL.

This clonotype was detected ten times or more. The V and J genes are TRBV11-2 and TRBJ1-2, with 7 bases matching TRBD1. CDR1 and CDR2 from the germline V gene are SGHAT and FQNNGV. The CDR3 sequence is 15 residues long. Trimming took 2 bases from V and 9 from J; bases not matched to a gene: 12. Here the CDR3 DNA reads TGTGCCAGCAGCTTATTTCCCAGACAGGGTGGACGCTACACCTTC. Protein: CASSLFPRQGGRYTF.

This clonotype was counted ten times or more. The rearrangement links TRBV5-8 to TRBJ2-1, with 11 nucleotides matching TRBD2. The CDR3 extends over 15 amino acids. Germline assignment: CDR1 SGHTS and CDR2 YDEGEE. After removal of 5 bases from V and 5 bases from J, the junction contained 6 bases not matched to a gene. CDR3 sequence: CASRLAGGSNNEQFF. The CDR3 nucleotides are TGTGCCAGCAGGCTAGCGGGAGGCTCGAACAATGAGCAGTTCTTC.

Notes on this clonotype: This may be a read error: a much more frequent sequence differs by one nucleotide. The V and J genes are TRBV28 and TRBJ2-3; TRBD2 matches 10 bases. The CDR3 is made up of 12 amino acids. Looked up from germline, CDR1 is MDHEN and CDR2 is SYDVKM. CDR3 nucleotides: TGTGCCAGCAGTTTGGGCCCCACTAGCGGGGATTTT. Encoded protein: CASSLGPTSGDF.

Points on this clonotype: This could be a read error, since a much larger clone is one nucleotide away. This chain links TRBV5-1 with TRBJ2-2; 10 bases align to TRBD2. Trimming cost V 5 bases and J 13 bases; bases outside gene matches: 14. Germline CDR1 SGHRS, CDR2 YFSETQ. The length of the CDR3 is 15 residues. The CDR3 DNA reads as TGCGCCAGCAGGCCGGGACTAGCGAACACCGGGAGGCTGTTTTTT. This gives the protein CASRPGLANTGRLFF.

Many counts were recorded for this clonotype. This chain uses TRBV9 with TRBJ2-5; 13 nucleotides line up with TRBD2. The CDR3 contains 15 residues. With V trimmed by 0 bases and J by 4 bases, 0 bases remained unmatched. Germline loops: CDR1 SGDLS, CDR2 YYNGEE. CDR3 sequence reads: CASSVGLAGGETQYF. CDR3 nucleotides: TGTGCCAGCAGCGTAGGACTAGCGGGAGGAGAGACCCAGTACTTC.

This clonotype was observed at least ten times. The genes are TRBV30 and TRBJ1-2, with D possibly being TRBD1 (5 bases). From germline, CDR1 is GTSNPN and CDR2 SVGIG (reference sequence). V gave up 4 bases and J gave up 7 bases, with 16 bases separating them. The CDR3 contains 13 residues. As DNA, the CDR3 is TGTGCCTGGAACCTTCAGGGAACTGGTGGCTACACCTTC. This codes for CAWNLQGTGGYTF.

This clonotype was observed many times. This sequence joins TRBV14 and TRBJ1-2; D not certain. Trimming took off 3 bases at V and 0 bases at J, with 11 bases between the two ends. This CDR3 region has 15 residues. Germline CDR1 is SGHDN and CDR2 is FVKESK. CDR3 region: CASSQERNPNYGYTF. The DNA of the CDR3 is TGTGCCAGCAGCCAGGAGAGGAACCCTAACTATGGCTACACCTTC.

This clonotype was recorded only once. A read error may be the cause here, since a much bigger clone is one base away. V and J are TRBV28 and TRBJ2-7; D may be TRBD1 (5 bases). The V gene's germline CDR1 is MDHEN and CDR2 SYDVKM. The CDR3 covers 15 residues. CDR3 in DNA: TGTGCCAGCAGTTTATCCCGGACACCAGCCTACAAGCAGTACTTC. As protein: CASSLSRTPAYKQYF. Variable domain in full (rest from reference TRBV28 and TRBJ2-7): DVKVTQSSRYLVKRTGEKVFLECVQDMDHENMFWYRQDPGLGLRLIYFSYDVKMKEKGDIPEGYSVSREKKERFSLILESASTNQTSMYLCASSLSRTPAYKQYFGPGTRLTVT.

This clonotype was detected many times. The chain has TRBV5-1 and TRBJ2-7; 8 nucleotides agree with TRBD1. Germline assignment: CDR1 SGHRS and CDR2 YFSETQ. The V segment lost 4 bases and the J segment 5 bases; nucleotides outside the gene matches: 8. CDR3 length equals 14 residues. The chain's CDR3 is CASSLDRGANEQYF. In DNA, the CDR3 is TGCGCCAGCAGCCTCGACAGGGGAGCCAACGAGCAGTACTTC.

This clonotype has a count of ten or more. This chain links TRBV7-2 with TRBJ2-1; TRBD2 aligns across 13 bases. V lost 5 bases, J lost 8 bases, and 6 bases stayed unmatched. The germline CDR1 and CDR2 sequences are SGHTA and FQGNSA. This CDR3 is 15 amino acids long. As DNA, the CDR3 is TGTGCCAGCAGCCCCGGGACTAGCGGGATCTATGAGCAGTTCTTC. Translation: CASSPGTSGIYEQFF. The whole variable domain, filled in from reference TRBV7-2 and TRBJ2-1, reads GAGVSQSPSNKVTEKGKDVELRCDPISGHTALYWYRQSLGQGLEFLIYFQGNSAPDKSGLPSDRFSAERTGGSVSTLTIQRTQQEDSAVYLCASSPGTSGIYEQFFGPGTRLTVL.

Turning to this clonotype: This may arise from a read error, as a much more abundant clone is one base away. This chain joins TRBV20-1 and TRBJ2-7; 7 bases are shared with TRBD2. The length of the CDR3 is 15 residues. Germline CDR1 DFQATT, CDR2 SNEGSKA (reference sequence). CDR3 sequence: CSAPWGGSGNYEQCF. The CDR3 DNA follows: TGCAGTGCCCCATGGGGGGGATCTGGAAACTACGAGCAGTGCTTC.

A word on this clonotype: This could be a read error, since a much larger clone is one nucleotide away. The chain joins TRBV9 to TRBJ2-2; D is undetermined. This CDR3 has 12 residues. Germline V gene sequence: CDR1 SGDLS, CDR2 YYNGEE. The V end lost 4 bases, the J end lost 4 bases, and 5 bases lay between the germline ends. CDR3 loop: CASSSPTGELFF. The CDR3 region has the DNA TGTGCCAGCAGCTCCCCCACCGGGGAGCTGTTTTTT.

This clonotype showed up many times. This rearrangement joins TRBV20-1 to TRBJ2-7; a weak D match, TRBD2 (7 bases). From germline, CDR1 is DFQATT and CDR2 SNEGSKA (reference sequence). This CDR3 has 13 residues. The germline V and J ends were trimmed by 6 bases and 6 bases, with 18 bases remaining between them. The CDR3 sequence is CSATPGGGGEQYF. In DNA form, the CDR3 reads TGCAGTGCCACTCCGGGGGGCGGAGGCGAGCAGTACTTC.

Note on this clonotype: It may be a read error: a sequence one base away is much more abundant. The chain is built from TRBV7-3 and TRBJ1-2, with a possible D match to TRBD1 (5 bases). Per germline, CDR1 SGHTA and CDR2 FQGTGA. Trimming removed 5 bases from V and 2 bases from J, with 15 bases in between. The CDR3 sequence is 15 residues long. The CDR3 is CASSLPGGANYGYTF. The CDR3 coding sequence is TGTGCCAGCAGCCTCCCCGGAGGGGCGAACTATGGCTACACCTTC.

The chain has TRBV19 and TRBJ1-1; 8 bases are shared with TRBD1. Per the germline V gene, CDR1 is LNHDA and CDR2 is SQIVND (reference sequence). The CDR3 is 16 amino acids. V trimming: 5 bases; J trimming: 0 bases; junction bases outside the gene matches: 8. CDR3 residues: CASSFKGQALNTEAFF. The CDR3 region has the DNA TGTGCCAGTAGTTTCAAGGGACAGGCTCTGAACACTGAAGCTTTCTTT.

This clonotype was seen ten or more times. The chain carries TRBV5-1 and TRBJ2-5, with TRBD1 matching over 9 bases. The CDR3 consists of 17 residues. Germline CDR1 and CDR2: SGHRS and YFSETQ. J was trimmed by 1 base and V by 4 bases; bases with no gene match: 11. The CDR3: CASSSNPGQGLQETQYF. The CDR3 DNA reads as TGCGCCAGCAGCAGCAACCCGGGACAGGGACTCCAAGAGACCCAGTACTTC.

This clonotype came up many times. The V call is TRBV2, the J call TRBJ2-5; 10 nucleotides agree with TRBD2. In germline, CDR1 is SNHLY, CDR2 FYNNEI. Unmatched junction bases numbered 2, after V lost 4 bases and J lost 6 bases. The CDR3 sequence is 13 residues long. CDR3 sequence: CASSASGRQTQYF. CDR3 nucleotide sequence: TGTGCCAGCAGTGCTAGCGGGAGACAGACCCAGTACTTC.

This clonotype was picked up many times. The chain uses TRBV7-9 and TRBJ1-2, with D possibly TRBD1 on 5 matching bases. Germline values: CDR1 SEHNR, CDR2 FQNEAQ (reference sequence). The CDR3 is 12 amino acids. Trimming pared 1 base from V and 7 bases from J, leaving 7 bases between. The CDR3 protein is CASSLVQGGYTF. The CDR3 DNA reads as TGTGCCAGCAGCTTAGTTCAGGGTGGCTACACCTTC.

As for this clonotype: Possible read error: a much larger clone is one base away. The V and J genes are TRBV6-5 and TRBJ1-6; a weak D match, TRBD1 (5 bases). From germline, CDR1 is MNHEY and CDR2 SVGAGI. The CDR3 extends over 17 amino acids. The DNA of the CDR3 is TGTGCCAGCAGTTTATCTGTAACGTGGGGGGTTAATTTACCCCTCCACTTT. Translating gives CASSLSVTWGVNLPLHF.

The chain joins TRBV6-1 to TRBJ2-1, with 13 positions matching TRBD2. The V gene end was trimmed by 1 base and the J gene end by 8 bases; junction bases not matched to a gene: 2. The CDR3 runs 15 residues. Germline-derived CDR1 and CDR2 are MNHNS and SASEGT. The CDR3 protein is CASSEDGLAGDEQFF. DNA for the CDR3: TGTGCCAGCAGTGAAGACGGACTAGCGGGGGATGAGCAGTTCTTC.

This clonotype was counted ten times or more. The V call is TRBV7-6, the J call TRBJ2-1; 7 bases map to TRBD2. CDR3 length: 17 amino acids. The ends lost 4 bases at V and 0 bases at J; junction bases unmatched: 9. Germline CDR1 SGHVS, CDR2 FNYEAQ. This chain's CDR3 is CASSSRFRGDSYNEQFF. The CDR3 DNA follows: TGTGCCAGCAGCTCGAGGTTTCGGGGGGACTCCTACAATGAGCAGTTCTTC.

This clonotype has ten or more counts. CDR3 sequence reads: CSARVAGTPNTGELFF. CDR3 coding DNA: TGCAGTGCTAGGGTAGCGGGGACCCCGAACACCGGGGAGCTGTTTTTT. This chain connects TRBV20-1 to TRBJ2-2; 8 bases are a match to TRBD2. CDR1 DFQATT and CDR2 SNEGSKA come from the germline V gene (reference sequence). With V trimmed by 3 bases and J by 0 bases, 6 bases remained unmatched. The CDR3 is 16 amino acids.

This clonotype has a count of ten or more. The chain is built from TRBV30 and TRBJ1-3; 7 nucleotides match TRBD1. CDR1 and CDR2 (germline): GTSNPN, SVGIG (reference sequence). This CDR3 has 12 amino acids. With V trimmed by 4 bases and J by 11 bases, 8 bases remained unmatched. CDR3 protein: CAWTPTGLAIYF. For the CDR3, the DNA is TGTGCCTGGACCCCGACAGGGTTAGCCATATATTTT.

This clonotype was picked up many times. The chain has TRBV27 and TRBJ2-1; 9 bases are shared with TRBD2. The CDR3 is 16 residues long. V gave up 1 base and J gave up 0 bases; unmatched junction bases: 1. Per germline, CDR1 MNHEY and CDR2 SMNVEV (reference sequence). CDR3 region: CASSLYSGSSYNEQFF. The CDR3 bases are TGTGCCAGCAGTTTATATAGCGGGAGCTCCTACAATGAGCAGTTCTTC.

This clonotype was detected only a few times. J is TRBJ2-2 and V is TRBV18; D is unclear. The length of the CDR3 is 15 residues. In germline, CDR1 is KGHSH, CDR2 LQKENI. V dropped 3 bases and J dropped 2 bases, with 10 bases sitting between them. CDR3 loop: CASSPIGVNTGELFF. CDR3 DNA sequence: TGTGCCAGCTCACCTATTGGCGTTAACACCGGGGAGCTGTTTTTT. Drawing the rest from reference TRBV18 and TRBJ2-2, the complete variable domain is NAGVMQNPRHLVRRRGQEARLRCSPMKGHSHVYWYRQLPEEGLKFMVYLQKENIIDESGMPKERFSAEFPKEGPSILRIQQVVRGDSAAYFCASSPIGVNTGELFFGEGSRLTVL.

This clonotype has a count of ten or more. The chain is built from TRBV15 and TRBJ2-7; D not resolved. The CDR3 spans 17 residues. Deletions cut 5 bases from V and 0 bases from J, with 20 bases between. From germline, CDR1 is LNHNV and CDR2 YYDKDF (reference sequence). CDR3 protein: CATSPQQRTTGSYEQYF. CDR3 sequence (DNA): TGTGCCACCAGCCCACAACAAAGAACAACGGGCTCCTACGAGCAGTACTTC.

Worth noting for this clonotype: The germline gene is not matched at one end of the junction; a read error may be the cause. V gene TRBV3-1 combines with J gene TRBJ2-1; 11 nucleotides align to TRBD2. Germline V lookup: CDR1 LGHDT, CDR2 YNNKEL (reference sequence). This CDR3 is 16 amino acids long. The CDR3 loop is CAGSQLGLAGFNEQFF. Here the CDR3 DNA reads TGTGCCGGCAGTCAACTTGGACTAGCGGGCTTTAATGAGCAGTTCTTC.